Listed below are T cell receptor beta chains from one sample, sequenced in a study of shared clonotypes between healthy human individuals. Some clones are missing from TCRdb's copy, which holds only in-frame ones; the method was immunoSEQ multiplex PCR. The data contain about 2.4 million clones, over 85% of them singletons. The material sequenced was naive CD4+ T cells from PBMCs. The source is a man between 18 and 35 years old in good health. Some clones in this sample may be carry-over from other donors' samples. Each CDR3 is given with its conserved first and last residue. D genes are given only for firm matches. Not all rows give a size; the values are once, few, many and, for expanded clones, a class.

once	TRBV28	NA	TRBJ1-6	TGTGCCAGCAGAGGCGGTCAGGGCATCTATAATTCACCCCTCCACTTT	CASRGGQGIYNSPLHF
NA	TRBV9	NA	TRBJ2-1	TGTGCCAGCAGCGTAGATGCGGGGGCATACAATGAGCAGTTCTTC	CASSVDAGAYNEQFF
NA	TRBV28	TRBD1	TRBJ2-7	TGTGCCAGCAGGGCAGGGACAGGTTCCCCCTACGAGCAGTACTTC	CASRAGTGSPYEQYF
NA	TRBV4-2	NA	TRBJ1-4	TGTGCCAGCAGCCAAGATGATTCGGGGACGCTTCCAGGCGGATACGAAAAACTGTTTTTT	CASSQDDSGTLPGGYEKLFF
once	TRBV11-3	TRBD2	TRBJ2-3	TGTGCCAGCAGCTCCGGGACTAGCGCAGATACGCAGTATTTT	CASSSGTSADTQYF
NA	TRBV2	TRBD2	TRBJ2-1	TGTGCCAGCAGTTCAGGACTAGCGGAAAATGAGCAGTTCTTC	CASSSGLAENEQFF
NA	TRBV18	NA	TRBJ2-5	TGTGCCAGCTCACGTCTTCAGGGGGGGGAGCCCCAGTACTTC	CASSRLQGGEPQYF
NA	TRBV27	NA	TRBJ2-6	TGTGCCAGCAGTTCCGGACAGACCTCTGGGGCCAACGTCCTGACTTTC	CASSSGQTSGANVLTF
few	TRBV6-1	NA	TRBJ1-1	TGTGCCAGCAGGGAACAAGGGCAGATTCTGAACACTGAAGCTTTCTTT	CASREQGQILNTEAFF
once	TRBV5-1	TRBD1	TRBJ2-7	TGCGCCAGCAGTTCAATAATGGACAGGGGTAACGAGCAGTACTTC	CASSSIMDRGNEQYF
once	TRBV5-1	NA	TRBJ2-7	TGCGCCAGCAACGACTCGGGGAGCCAGCACAACGGAGAGCAGTACTTC	CASNDSGSQHNGEQYF
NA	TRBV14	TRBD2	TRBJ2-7	TGTGCCAGCAGCCAGAAAAGGGGAGGTGCTAGCGGGAGCTACGAGCAGTACTTC	CASSQKRGGASGSYEQYF
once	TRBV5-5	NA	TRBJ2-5	TGTGCCAGCAGCTTTGAACAGGCCGGGACCCAGTACTTC	CASSFEQAGTQYF
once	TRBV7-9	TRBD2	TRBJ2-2	TGTGCCAGCAGCTACCCTAGCGGGCTGAACACCGGGGAGCTGTTTTTT	CASSYPSGLNTGELFF
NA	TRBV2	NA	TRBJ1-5	TGTGCCAGCAGTTCCACGACAGAGAATCAGCCCCAGCATTTT	CASSSTTENQPQHF
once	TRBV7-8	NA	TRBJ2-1	TGTGCCAGCAGCTTAGCGAGGGTCTACAATGAGCAGTTCTTC	CASSLARVYNEQFF
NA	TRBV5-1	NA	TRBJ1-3	TGCGCCAGCAGCTTGGGGGGAAGCTCTGGAAACACCATATATTTT	CASSLGGSSGNTIYF
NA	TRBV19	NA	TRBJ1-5	TGTGCCAGTAGTTCCCGGACGTCCCTAGGCAATCAGCCCCAGCATTTT	CASSSRTSLGNQPQHF
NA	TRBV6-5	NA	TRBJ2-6	TGTGCCAGCAGAAGGACAGTTTCTGGGGCCAACGTCCTGACTTTC	CASRRTVSGANVLTF
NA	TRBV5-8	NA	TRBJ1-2	TGTGCCAGCAGCTTGGATATATCTGGCTACACCTTC	CASSLDISGYTF
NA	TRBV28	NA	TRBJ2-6	TGTGCCAGCAGGGAGTCTGGGGCCAACGTCCTGACTTTC	CASRESGANVLTF
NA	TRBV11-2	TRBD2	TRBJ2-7	TGTGCCAGCAGCGCACCTGGGGGACTAAGATACGAGCAGTACTTC	CASSAPGGLRYEQYF
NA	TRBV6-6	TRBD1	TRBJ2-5	TGTGCCAGCAGAAACACGGACAGGGGGGCGCGAGAGACCCAGTACTTC	CASRNTDRGARETQYF
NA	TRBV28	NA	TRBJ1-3	TGTGCCAGCAGTTCCCTAACAGGGTACGGAAACACCATATATTTT	CASSSLTGYGNTIYF
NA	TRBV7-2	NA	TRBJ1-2	TGTGCCAGCAGCTTAGAGGGCCAGATCCCGGCTGGCTACACCTTC	CASSLEGQIPAGYTF
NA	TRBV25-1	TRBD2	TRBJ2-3	TGTGCCAGCAGTGAATCGGGGGGGCTTAGCGCAGATACGCAGTATTTT	CASSESGGLSADTQYF
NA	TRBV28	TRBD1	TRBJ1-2	TGTGCGCTCCAGAGGGGGCGATATGGCTACACCTTC	CALQRGRYGYTF
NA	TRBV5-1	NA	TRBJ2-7	TGCGCCAGCAGTGGGGACACCTCCTACGAGCAGTACTTC	CASSGDTSYEQYF
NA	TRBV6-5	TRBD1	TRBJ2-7	TGTGCCAGCAGTTACTCCCGGACAGGGGCCTACGAGCAGTACTTC	CASSYSRTGAYEQYF
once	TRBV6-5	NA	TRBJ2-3	TGTGCCAGCAGTTACAAGGAGCGATCCACAGATACGCAGTATTTT	CASSYKERSTDTQYF